This T cell receptor beta chain emerged from a study of blood T cell repertoires in COVID-19. Germline V gives CDR1 SGHDT, CDR2 YYEEEE. Trimming stripped 1 base from V and 4 bases from J, with 4 bases between. The CDR3 contains 12 residues. This clone was seen a single time. Clones were read by immunoSEQ multiplex PCR, and TCRdb kept only the in-frame ones, dropping some. The repertoire consists of over 95,000 clones, with about 84% occurring once and the leading ten covering approximately 1.5%. The TCR comes from a man in his fifties or sixties with acute or convalescent COVID-19. Sequenced material: peripheral blood. V is TRBV5-6 and J is TRBJ2-3; D is ambiguous. The CDR3 protein is CASSLTPDTQYF. The CDR3 bases are TGTGCCAGCAGCTTGACTCCAGATACGCAGTATTTT.